This TCR beta chain was observed in a study of response to subunit inactivated influenza vaccine (dated by TCRdb to the late 2010s). About the study as a whole: Deep quantitative T cell receptor repertoire profiling was used in the study to track responses to a trivalent subunit inactivated influenza vaccine. The study at large found these results: The authors proposed that each seasonal influenza vaccination may bring in only a limited number of new T cells.

The library relied on RT-PCR. The sample was run on an Illumina HiSeq 2500. The raw public data were reprocessed by TCRdb itself: fastp quality trimming at Q25, MiXCR clonotype calling, in-frame beta chains only. When rows share a CDR3 protein, they turn into one entry using the most common DNA and genes. This sample has roughly 290,000 distinct CDR3 sequences in its table, and just over 20% of those were observed once. Roughly 10% of the sample goes to the ten largest clones. Cut back by 4 bases and 4 bases, the V and J ends lie 25 bases apart. The CDR3 sequence holds 18 residues, the cysteine and phenylalanine included. Only CDR3 DNA is held: 54 bases, read in frame from base 1. The germline V gene sets CDR1 to MDHEN and CDR2 to SYDVKM. This clonotype came up a few times. This clone's antigen is unknown. The sample holds no much larger clone one base away, and base qualities are not on file.

The chain couples TRBV28 to TRBJ1-1; the best D guess is TRBD1, with 6 bases matching. The input for sequencing was PBMCs from blood, taken less than 22 months after vaccination. The sequence came from a man between 50 and 75 years old who received an inactivated influenza vaccine. Donor details come from another sample of the same person, matched by shared clones. The CDR3 sequence is CASSSPLGGTERGTEAFF. At the DNA level, the sequence is TGTGCCAGCAGTTCCCCTTTGGGGGGCACCGAACGAGGCACTGAAGCTTTCTTT.